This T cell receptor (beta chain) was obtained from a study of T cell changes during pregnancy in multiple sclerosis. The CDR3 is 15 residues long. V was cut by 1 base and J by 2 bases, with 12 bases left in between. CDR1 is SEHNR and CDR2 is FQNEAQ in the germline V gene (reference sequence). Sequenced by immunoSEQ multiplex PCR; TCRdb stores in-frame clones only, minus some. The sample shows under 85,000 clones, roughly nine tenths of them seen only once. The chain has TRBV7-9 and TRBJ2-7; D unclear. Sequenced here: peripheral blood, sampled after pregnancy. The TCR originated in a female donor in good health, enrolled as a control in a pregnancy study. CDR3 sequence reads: CASSLESAIPYEQYF. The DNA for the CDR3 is TGTGCCAGCAGCTTAGAATCAGCGATACCCTACGAGCAGTACTTC.